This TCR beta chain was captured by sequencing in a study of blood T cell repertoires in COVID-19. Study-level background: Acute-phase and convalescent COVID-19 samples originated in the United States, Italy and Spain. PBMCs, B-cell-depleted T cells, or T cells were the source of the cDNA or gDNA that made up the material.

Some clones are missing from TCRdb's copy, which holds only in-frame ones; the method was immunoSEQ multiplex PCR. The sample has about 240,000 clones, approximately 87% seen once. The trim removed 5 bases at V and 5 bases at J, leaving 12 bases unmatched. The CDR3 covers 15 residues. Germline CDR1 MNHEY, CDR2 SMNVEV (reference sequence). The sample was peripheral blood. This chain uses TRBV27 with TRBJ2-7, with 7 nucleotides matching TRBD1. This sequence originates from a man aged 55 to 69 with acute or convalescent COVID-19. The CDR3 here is CASSIDRVVRHEQYF. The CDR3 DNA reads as TGTGCCAGCAGTATAGACAGGGTCGTTAGGCACGAGCAGTACTTC.